A single sample is the source of the 32 T cell receptor beta chains below, sequenced in a study of cytomegalovirus exposure and HLA in healthy donors (dated by TCRdb to the late 2010s). Libraries were constructed by the immunoSEQ multiplex PCR assay. For the multiplex PCR, a mixture combining 60 forward primers for TCR Vbeta segments and 13 reverse primers for TCR Jbeta segments was used. This immuneACCESS table, as held by TCRdb, lists in-frame sequences with V and J called but not all clones. Of the missing ones, under half trace to an unresolved V gene in checked studies; the others have no known cause. This sample has 200,000 or so clones in its table, and around 86% of those were observed once. The ten top clones hold 1.3% of the sample. Material: PBMCs. These receptors originate from a man aged 25-45 years in good health and CMV-seronegative.

A word on this clone: In the same sample, other DNA sequences code for this CDR3. The chain links TRBV27 to TRBJ2-7, with D possibly matching TRBD1 (6 bases). Germline V gene lookup returns CDR1 MNHEY and CDR2 SMNVEV (reference sequence). This CDR3 contains 13 residues. The germline V and J ends were trimmed by 0 bases and 3 bases, with 6 bases remaining between them. CDR3 DNA: TGTGCCAGCAGTTTATCGACAGGCTACGAGCAGTACTTC. This gives the protein CASSLSTGYEQYF.

This rearrangement joins TRBV7-2 to TRBJ1-2; TRBD1 agrees at 9 bases. CDR3 length: 16 amino acids. Germline CDR1 SGHTA, CDR2 FQGNSA. V gave up 5 bases and J gave up 2 bases; unmatched junction bases: 9. CDR3 in amino acids: CASSLLYRGQNYGYTF. CDR3 sequence (DNA): TGTGCCAGCAGCCTACTGTACAGGGGGCAAAACTATGGCTACACCTTC. The whole variable domain, filled in from reference TRBV7-2 and TRBJ1-2, reads GAGVSQSPSNKVTEKGKDVELRCDPISGHTALYWYRQSLGQGLEFLIYFQGNSAPDKSGLPSDRFSAERTGGSVSTLTIQRTQQEDSAVYLCASSLLYRGQNYGYTFGSGTRLTVV.

The chain uses TRBV13 and TRBJ1-6, with 8 bases matching TRBD1. J gave up 7 bases and V 5 bases, and 10 bases lay outside the gene matches. CDR1 is PRHDT, CDR2 FYEKMQ, per germline (reference sequence). This CDR3 is 16 amino acids long. Here the CDR3 DNA reads TGTGCCAGCAGCGCCCCCCCAGGGGGCTGGAATTCACCCCTCCACTTT. Encoded protein: CASSAPPGGWNSPLHF.

This chain connects TRBV27 to TRBJ2-7, with 11 positions matching TRBD2. J lost 4 bases, V lost 2 bases, and 4 bases had no gene match. Germline CDR1 reads MNHEY; CDR2 reads SMNVEV (reference sequence). There are 15 residues in the CDR3. This chain's CDR3 is CASSLLLAGVYEQYF. The DNA of the CDR3 is TGTGCCAGCAGTTTACTACTAGCGGGAGTGTACGAGCAGTACTTC.

The rearrangement uses TRBV19 and TRBJ1-1; no clear D. Germline V gene lookup returns CDR1 LNHDA and CDR2 SQIVND (reference sequence). The CDR3 loop spans 16 amino acids. The V end was cut by 7 bases, the J end by 4 bases, with 22 bases between. In DNA form, the CDR3 reads TGTGCCAGTACGCATCCGGGGTCACCGGGGAGCACTGAAGCTTTCTTT. It codes for CASTHPGSPGSTEAFF. The whole variable domain, remainder taken from reference TRBV19 and TRBJ1-1, is DGGITQSPKYLFRKEGQNVTLSCEQNLNHDAMYWYRQDPGQGLRLIYYSQIVNDFQKGDIAEGYSVSREKKESFPLTVTSAQKNPTAFYLCASTHPGSPGSTEAFFGQGTRLTVV.

The chain employs TRBV5-1 and TRBJ2-5; the D gene is possibly TRBD2 (6 bases). The J call could be wrong; TRBJ2-7 is a better fit for the DNA end. CDR3 length: 12 residues. Germline V gene data show CDR1 as SGHRS and CDR2 as YFSETQ. The DNA of the CDR3 is TGCGCCAGCTCCGGGACTTTCTACGAGCAGTACTTC. Amino acids: CASSGTFYEQYF.

The genes are TRBV5-1 and TRBJ2-1; D possibly corresponds to TRBD2 (6 bases). Trimming left V 0 bases short and J 8 bases short, with 9 bases between. Germline CDR1 reads SGHRS; CDR2 reads YFSETQ. This CDR3 is built from 13 residues. The DNA of the CDR3 is TGCGCCAGCAGCTTGGAACTAGCCGATGAGCAGTTCTTC. It specifies CASSLELADEQFF.

The chain joins TRBV11-2 to TRBJ2-7; no clear D. CDR1 is SGHAT, CDR2 FQNNGV, per germline. This CDR3 is built from 16 residues. V lost 1 base and J lost 1, with 14 bases in between. Here the CDR3 DNA reads TGTGCCAGCAGCTTAGTAATGGGCTCCTTGTCCTACGAGCAGTACTTC. Its protein product is CASSLVMGSLSYEQYF.

This chain uses TRBV7-2 with TRBJ2-2; D might be TRBD1 (6 bases). Germline-derived CDR1 and CDR2 are SGHTA and FQGNSA. CDR3 length equals 15 residues. V dropped 0 bases and J dropped 5 bases, with 10 bases sitting between them. CDR3 loop: CASSLAGRGTGELFF. Written as DNA, the CDR3 is TGTGCCAGCAGCTTAGCCGGCAGGGGAACCGGGGAGCTGTTTTTT. Looking up the rest from reference TRBV7-2 and TRBJ2-2 gives the full variable domain: GAGVSQSPSNKVTEKGKDVELRCDPISGHTALYWYRQSLGQGLEFLIYFQGNSAPDKSGLPSDRFSAERTGGSVSTLTIQRTQQEDSAVYLCASSLAGRGTGELFFGEGSRLTVL.

The V call is TRBV9, the J call TRBJ2-2; TRBD2 is a possible D gene (5 bases). V lost 4 bases and J 4 bases, leaving 11 bases between the germline ends. CDR1 and CDR2 (germline): SGDLS, YYNGEE. This CDR3 region has 14 residues. As DNA, the CDR3 is TGTGCCAGCAGCTCCGGACTTTTCACCGGGGAGCTGTTTTTT. Encoded protein: CASSSGLFTGELFF.

The genes are TRBV6-5 and TRBJ2-7; D might be TRBD2 (5 bases). V was shortened by 6 bases and J by 2 bases, with 5 bases between the two germline ends. Germline V gives CDR1 MNHEY, CDR2 SVGAGI. The CDR3 has 11 amino acids. The CDR3 sequence: CASRRAYEQYF. CDR3 nucleotide sequence: TGTGCCAGCAGGCGGGCCTACGAGCAGTACTTC.

The V gene is TRBV13, the J gene TRBJ2-1; the match to TRBD1 covers 9 bases. Germline V gives CDR1 PRHDT, CDR2 FYEKMQ (reference sequence). The CDR3 is 14 residues long. V lost 5 bases to trimming and J lost 5 bases; unmatched junction nucleotides: 4. CDR3 sequence reads: CASSNRGRDNEQFF. In DNA form, the CDR3 reads TGTGCCAGCAGCAACAGGGGGCGAGACAATGAGCAGTTCTTC.

This chain links TRBV27 with TRBJ1-3; D uncertain. Looked up from germline, CDR1 is MNHEY and CDR2 is SMNVEV (reference sequence). Between the trimmed V and J ends, which lost 3 bases and 4 bases, there was a span of 7 bases. The CDR3 contains 13 residues. The CDR3 coding sequence is TGTGCCAGCAGTTTGAGTTGGGGAAACACCATATATTTT. The encoded protein is CASSLSWGNTIYF.

This clone occurred a few times. V usage is TRBV6-6 and J usage is TRBJ2-7; 7 nucleotides agree with TRBD2. The CDR3 runs 14 residues. The V and J ends lost 6 bases and 7 bases, in that order; junction bases with no gene match: 12. CDR1 and CDR2 (germline): MNHNY, SVGAGI (reference sequence). The CDR3 is CASRAVGRGREQYF. The CDR3 coding sequence is TGTGCCAGCAGAGCCGTGGGGAGGGGTCGGGAGCAGTACTTC.

This clone showed up just a few times. CDR3 residues: CASSIGVPYEQYF. CDR3 nucleotides: TGTGCCAGTAGTATCGGGGTCCCCTACGAGCAGTACTTC. V gene TRBV19 combines with J gene TRBJ2-7, with a weak D call TRBD2 (5 bases). The CDR3 extends over 13 amino acids. CDR1 is LNHDA, CDR2 SQIVND, per germline (reference sequence). V gave up 3 bases and J gave up 2 bases, with 8 bases separating them.

The rearrangement links TRBV6-1 to TRBJ2-7; TRBD2 aligns across 16 bases. V gave up 8 bases and J gave up 12 bases; unmatched junction bases: 7. The CDR3 loop spans 13 amino acids. Looked up from germline, CDR1 is MNHNS and CDR2 is SASEGT. CDR3 sequence (DNA): TGTGCCAGCGGGGGGACTAGCGGGGGGGCCCGGTACTTC. It encodes CASGGTSGGARYF.

The chain is built from TRBV6-5 and TRBJ1-2, with D tentatively TRBD1 (5 bases). V was shortened by 0 bases and J by 5 bases, with 13 bases between the two germline ends. Germline V lookup: CDR1 MNHEY, CDR2 SVGAGI. The CDR3 runs to 15 residues. The CDR3 DNA reads TGTGCCAGCAGTTACTCGGATGGGACTTCATATGGCTACACCTTC. Amino acid sequence: CASSYSDGTSYGYTF.

The chain has TRBV6-1 and TRBJ2-5, with TRBD1 identical over 12 bases. The CDR3 spans 15 residues. CDR1 and CDR2 from the germline V gene are MNHNS and SASEGT. The ends lost 6 bases at V and 5 bases at J; junction bases unmatched: 7. In DNA form, the CDR3 reads TGTGCCAGCAGGTTAGGGACAGGGGGCCGGGAGACCCAGTACTTC. Translated: CASRLGTGGRETQYF.

This sequence joins TRBV2 and TRBJ2-5; D gene unclear. Judging by the DNA end, TRBJ2-7 fits better; the J call may be wrong. CDR3 size: 11 residues. Germline assignment: CDR1 SNHLY and CDR2 FYNNEI. CDR3 protein: CASSDPLEQYF. The CDR3 DNA reads as TGTGCCAGCAGTGATCCCCTCGAGCAGTACTTC.

This chain uses TRBV19 with TRBJ2-1; TRBD2 matches at 11 bases. Germline V gene sequence: CDR1 LNHDA, CDR2 SQIVND (reference sequence). Trimming took 8 bases from V and 7 from J; bases not matched to a gene: 7. The CDR3 is 14 residues long. CDR3 sequence: CASDSGGARNEQFF. The CDR3 nucleotides read TGTGCCAGTGATAGCGGGGGGGCGCGGAATGAGCAGTTCTTC.

This rearrangement joins TRBV28 to TRBJ1-2; TRBD1 matches at 9 bases. Germline V gene sequence: CDR1 MDHEN, CDR2 SYDVKM. The junction had 10 bases not matched to a gene; V was cut back by 11 bases and J by 6 bases. The CDR3 contains 13 residues. CDR3 region: CAGGTRDRDGYTF. The DNA of the CDR3 is TGTGCCGGGGGAACCCGGGACAGGGATGGCTACACCTTC.

This rearrangement joins TRBV27 to TRBJ2-1; a possible D gene is TRBD1 (6 bases). The CDR3 runs 15 residues. Germline V lookup: CDR1 MNHEY, CDR2 SMNVEV (reference sequence). V dropped 8 bases and J dropped 0 bases, with 14 bases sitting between them. The CDR3 region is CASALSRGSYNEQFF. The DNA for the CDR3 is TGTGCCAGCGCCTTATCCAGGGGCTCCTACAATGAGCAGTTCTTC.

The chain is built from TRBV5-1 and TRBJ2-3; TRBD2 aligns across 14 bases. CDR3 length: 16 residues. Germline V gene lookup returns CDR1 SGHRS and CDR2 YFSETQ. V shed 0 bases, J shed 4 bases, and the junction held 1 base outside the gene matches. CDR3 DNA sequence: TGCGCCAGCAGCTTGGGACTAGCGGGGGGGGCAGATACGCAGTATTTT. This encodes CASSLGLAGGADTQYF.

J is TRBJ2-3 and V is TRBV5-1, with 7 bases that match TRBD2. The junction had 10 bases not matched to a gene; V was cut back by 6 bases and J by 6 bases. This CDR3 is built from 14 residues. CDR1 and CDR2 (germline): SGHRS, YFSETQ. Here the CDR3 reads CASTRGEGGDTQYF. For the CDR3, the DNA is TGCGCCAGCACCCGTGGGGAGGGCGGGGATACGCAGTATTTT. Full variable domain (missing parts from reference TRBV5-1 and TRBJ2-3): KAGVTQTPRYLIKTRGQQVTLSCSPISGHRSVSWYQQTPGQGLQFLFEYFSETQRNKGNFPGRFSGRQFSNSRSEMNVSTLELGDSALYLCASTRGEGGDTQYFGPGTRLTVL.

In nucleotides, the CDR3 is TGTGCCAGCAGTCCCGCTCCGGGACAGGGTGCGACCCAGTACTTC. It encodes CASSPAPGQGATQYF. The V and J genes are TRBV5-4 and TRBJ2-5; 9 bases match TRBD1. V lost 5 bases and J lost 7; bases outside the gene matches: 12. The germline V gene has CDR1 SGHNT and CDR2 YYREEE (reference sequence). CDR3 size: 15 residues.

In this sample, this clone turned up once. The CDR3 bases are TGCGCCAGCAGCAAAACAGGGGATAGCAATCAGCCCCAGCATTTT. Protein product: CASSKTGDSNQPQHF. The rearrangement links TRBV5-1 to TRBJ1-5; 7 bases are a match to TRBD1. The CDR3 has 15 residues. V shed 4 bases and J 0 bases; nucleotides not matched to a gene: 4. Germline CDR1 SGHRS, CDR2 YFSETQ.

The CDR3 DNA is TGTGCCTGGAGTCCAGAACCGACTAACTATGGCTACACCTTC. Amino acid sequence: CAWSPEPTNYGYTF. The chain is built from TRBV30 and TRBJ1-2; D is ambiguous. CDR1 is GTSNPN, CDR2 SVGIG, per germline (reference sequence). This CDR3 has 14 amino acids. Trimming shortened V by 2 bases and J by 0 bases, and 10 bases separated the two germline ends.

The rearrangement uses TRBV6-1 and TRBJ2-2; D might be TRBD2 (7 bases). Germline V gives CDR1 MNHNS, CDR2 SASEGT. The CDR3 runs to 13 residues. Deletions cut 7 bases from V and 11 bases from J, with 17 bases between. The CDR3 nucleotides are TGTGCCAGCATAAGATGGGGGGGCGGTGAGCTGTTTTTT. Translating it yields CASIRWGGGELFF.

This clone was seen just once. The chain has TRBV28 and TRBJ2-7; 8 positions agree with TRBD1. Looked up from germline, CDR1 is MDHEN and CDR2 is SYDVKM. J gave up 2 bases and V 5 bases, and 2 bases lay outside the gene matches. CDR3 size: 13 residues. CDR3 protein: CASSTDRAYEQYF. The CDR3 DNA reads as TGTGCCAGCAGTACGGACAGGGCCTACGAGCAGTACTTC.

The chain is built from TRBV27 and TRBJ2-4; D is uncertain. This CDR3 is 14 amino acids long. The ends were cut back, 4 bases at V and 0 bases at J, with 7 bases in the middle. Germline values: CDR1 MNHEY, CDR2 SMNVEV (reference sequence). The DNA for the CDR3 is TGTGCCAGCAGTTCTGTAATAGCCAAAAACATTCAGTACTTC. It is translated as CASSSVIAKNIQYF.

The count of this clone is one. The V and J genes are TRBV5-1 and TRBJ2-2; 9 bases line up with TRBD1. Germline loops: CDR1 SGHRS, CDR2 YFSETQ. J was trimmed by 2 bases and V by 7 bases; bases with no gene match: 15. CDR3 length: 18 residues. The CDR3 region is CASGPGQGRSSNTGELFF. The CDR3 region has the DNA TGCGCCAGCGGTCCGGGACAGGGACGCAGCTCTAACACCGGGGAGCTGTTTTTT.

The chain is built from TRBV28 and TRBJ2-1; TRBD1 might be the D (5 bases). Germline-derived CDR1 and CDR2 are MDHEN and SYDVKM. V lost 5 bases and J lost 10, with 9 bases in between. The CDR3 consists of 11 residues. This CDR3 reads CASSPGQEQFF. The DNA for the CDR3 is TGTGCCAGCAGTCCCGGACAAGAGCAGTTCTTC.